The text below deals with one T cell receptor beta chain. Its antigen is not identified. This entry comes from a study of post-analysis software for immune sequencing data. Trimming took 3 bases from V and 1 from J; bases not matched to a gene: 8. This CDR3 has 16 residues. Germline values: CDR1 SGHDN, CDR2 FVKESK. TCR beta cDNA libraries had unique molecular identifiers. From the PCR reads, TCRdb called clonotypes with MiXCR, one entry per CDR3 protein. The data show roughly 730,000 distinct CDR3 sequences, around 27% seen once. Whole-study findings and limits: Patients used about five TRBV segments, including TRBV5-6, TRBV5-1 and TRBV20-1, more often than controls.

The sample consisted of blood. V and J are TRBV14 and TRBJ2-7, with TRBD1 matching 8 bases. The clonotype comes from a girl aged 5-17 years with multiple sclerosis. The CDR3 nucleotides read TGTGCCAGCAGCCAGACCCCGGGACAGGTTTCCTACGAGCAGTACTTC. It specifies CASSQTPGQVSYEQYF.